This T cell receptor (beta chain) was sequenced for a study of T cell responses to AZD1222 COVID-19 vaccine. At the level of the study: Timing groups of about 4 and about 12 weeks for second doses were pooled. Whole-study results and caveats: As reported, nearly half of all spike-specific TCRs target variant regions that are unmutated. White British ancestry dominated among donors, who included more females, and clonal diversity was possibly underestimated.

The germline CDR1 and CDR2 sequences are SGDLS and YYNGEE. V lost 2 bases, J lost 7 bases, and 5 bases stayed unmatched. This CDR3 comprises 15 residues. Sequenced by immunoSEQ multiplex PCR; TCRdb stores in-frame clones only, minus some. The sample consists of about 90,000 clones, approximately 88% of them appearing once. Remarks on this clone: Its antigen remains unidentified.

Specimen: peripheral blood, collected on day 0 of AZD1222 vaccination. The clonotype comes from an adult in good health. The rearrangement uses TRBV9 and TRBJ2-1; 11 nucleotides line up with TRBD2. The CDR3 nucleotides are TGTGCCAGCAGCGTTAGCGGGAGGGAAGAGAATGAGCAGTTCTTC. It codes for CASSVSGREENEQFF. Looking up the rest from reference TRBV9 and TRBJ2-1 gives the full variable domain: DSGVTQTPKHLITATGQRVTLRCSPRSGDLSVYWYQQSLDQGLQFLIQYYNGEERAKGNILERFSAQQFPDLHSELNLSSLELGDSALYFCASSVSGREENEQFFGPGTRLTVL.